These 21 T cell receptor beta chains came from one sample sequenced in a study of CD8+ T cells in alopecia areata. cDNA reverse transcribed from extracted RNA served as the sequencing template. The method was immunoSEQ multiplex PCR; TCRdb's version includes in-frame clones alone and lacks a portion of them. The profile shows roughly 130,000 clones, roughly three fifths of them singletons. Specimen: CD4+ T cells sorted from blood, collected at week 0. These receptors originate from a human donor with alopecia areata.

This clone turned up a few times. The chain couples TRBV7-2 to TRBJ1-2, with unresolved D. V shed 8 bases and J shed 3 bases, with 13 bases lying between them. CDR3 length equals 13 residues. CDR1 SGHTA and CDR2 FQGNSA come from the germline V gene. For the CDR3, the DNA is TGTGCCAGCGCTAACGGGGATCACTATGGCTACACCTTC. It codes for CASANGDHYGYTF. The whole variable domain, filled in from reference TRBV7-2 and TRBJ1-2, reads GAGVSQSPSNKVTEKGKDVELRCDPISGHTALYWYRQSLGQGLEFLIYFQGNSAPDKSGLPSDRFSAERTGGSVSTLTIQRTQQEDSAVYLCASANGDHYGYTFGSGTRLTVV.

The gene calls are TRBV9 and TRBJ2-4, with TRBD1 matching over 8 bases. Trimming cost V 4 bases and J 6 bases; bases outside gene matches: 6. CDR3 size: 14 residues. CDR1 and CDR2 (germline): SGDLS, YYNGEE. The CDR3 nucleotides read TGTGCCAGCAGCCTGACAGGGGATTTAAACATTCAGTACTTC. This encodes CASSLTGDLNIQYF.

This chain connects TRBV19 to TRBJ2-2; maybe TRBD1 (6 bases). The CDR3 totals 15 residues. The V gene lost 5 bases and the J gene lost 0 bases, with 10 bases spanning the gap. Germline V gene lookup returns CDR1 LNHDA and CDR2 SQIVND (reference sequence). The CDR3 region has the DNA TGTGCCAGTAGTTTTGCAGGGGCGAACACCGGGGAGCTGTTTTTT. Its translation is CASSFAGANTGELFF.

With respect to this clone: The junction differs from germline at one of its ends, possibly a read error. V gene TRBV11-1 combines with J gene TRBJ2-1; TRBD2 is a possible D gene (5 bases). From germline, CDR1 is SGHAT and CDR2 FQDESV (reference sequence). The CDR3 sequence is 13 residues long. CDR3 sequence (DNA): TGTGCCAGCAGCGGTGGGATAGCGCGCGAGCCGTTCTTC. Translating it yields CASSGGIAREPFF.

V gene TRBV5-1 combines with J gene TRBJ2-2; 7 bases fit TRBD1. Germline CDR1 is SGHRS and CDR2 is YFSETQ. The CDR3 totals 15 residues. The V gene end was trimmed by 4 bases and the J gene end by 2 bases; junction bases not matched to a gene: 5. The CDR3 sequence: CASSPGQTNTGELFF. CDR3 DNA sequence: TGCGCCAGCAGCCCGGGACAGACTAACACCGGGGAGCTGTTTTTT.

The chain recombines TRBV5-1 with TRBJ2-1, with 10 bases aligning to TRBD1. The CDR3 extends over 14 amino acids. V gave up 3 bases and J gave up 10 bases; unmatched junction bases: 7. Germline CDR1 reads SGHRS; CDR2 reads YFSETQ. The CDR3 nucleotides read TGCGCCAGCAGCTCCTTCGGGACAGGGGCCGAGCAGTTCTTC. Protein sequence: CASSSFGTGAEQFF.

In this sample, this clone turned up a few times. The chain is built from TRBV7-9 and TRBJ2-3; no clear D. The CDR3 covers 13 residues. Germline V gene data show CDR1 as SEHNR and CDR2 as FQNEAQ (reference sequence). Between the trimmed V and J ends, which lost 5 bases and 1 base, there was a span of 7 bases. CDR3 in amino acids: CASSAAGTDTQYF. CDR3 bases: TGTGCCAGCAGCGCCGCAGGCACAGATACGCAGTATTTT.

Written as DNA, the CDR3 is TGTGCCAGCTCACTGAGACAGGGAAGCACAGATACGCAGTATTTT. Translation: CASSLRQGSTDTQYF. The rearrangement uses TRBV18 and TRBJ2-3, with 7 positions matching TRBD1. V lost 4 bases to trimming and J lost 0 bases; unmatched junction nucleotides: 4. The CDR3 length is 15 residues. In germline, CDR1 is KGHSH, CDR2 LQKENI.

The genes are TRBV10-3 and TRBJ1-2, with D possibly being TRBD1 (5 bases). Germline CDR1 is ENHRY and CDR2 is SYGVKD. The V end lost 3 bases, the J end lost 4 bases, and 15 bases lay between the germline ends. The CDR3 is 15 residues long. The CDR3 reads CAISDHSSGFYGYTF. The CDR3 bases are TGTGCCATCAGTGACCACAGTTCAGGGTTCTATGGCTACACCTTC.

There are a few counts of this clone. The rearrangement uses TRBV4-1 and TRBJ1-6; 7 nucleotides agree with TRBD1. The V segment lost 1 base and the J segment 0 bases; nucleotides outside the gene matches: 9. Looked up from germline, CDR1 is MGHRA and CDR2 is YSYEKL. The CDR3 runs to 19 residues. The CDR3 loop is CASSQVAGTANSYNSPLHF. The CDR3 DNA reads TGCGCCAGCAGCCAAGTGGCCGGGACAGCCAACTCCTATAATTCACCCCTCCACTTT.

There are a few counts of this clone. The chain joins TRBV5-1 to TRBJ2-5; D is perhaps TRBD1 or TRBD2 (6 bases each). With 4 bases removed from V and 2 bases from J, the gap between germline ends came to 12 bases. Germline lookup yields CDR1 SGHRS and CDR2 YFSETQ. This CDR3 comprises 14 residues. The CDR3 region is CASSPGDLQETQYF. CDR3 sequence (DNA): TGCGCCAGCAGCCCAGGGGACTTACAAGAGACCCAGTACTTC.

This clone turned up a few times. CDR3 sequence (DNA): TGTGCCAGCAGGAACAGCGGGGGGGCGCCCTACGAGCAGTACTTC. Protein: CASRNSGGAPYEQYF. This chain connects TRBV6-6 to TRBJ2-7, with 10 bases that match TRBD2. The CDR3 contains 15 residues. The V gene's germline CDR1 is MNHNY and CDR2 SVGAGI (reference sequence). V lost 6 bases to trimming and J lost 2 bases; unmatched junction nucleotides: 7.

CDR3 DNA: TGTGCCAGCAGCGCCCGGGGAGGGGATGGAGCTTTCTTT. Protein: CASSARGGDGAFF. The chain employs TRBV7-9 and TRBJ1-1; D possibly corresponds to TRBD1 (5 bases). The CDR3 is 13 residues long. Deletions cut 5 bases from V and 10 bases from J, with 17 bases between. Germline loops: CDR1 SEHNR, CDR2 FQNEAQ (reference sequence).

The rearrangement links TRBV6-6 to TRBJ1-6, with 7 bases fitting TRBD1. Germline CDR1 reads MNHNY; CDR2 reads SVGAGI (reference sequence). The CDR3 runs 14 residues. With V trimmed by 2 bases and J by 9 bases, 4 bases remained unmatched. The CDR3 is CASSYRDRGSPLHF. The CDR3 region has the DNA TGTGCCAGCAGTTACCGGGACAGAGGTTCACCCCTCCACTTT.

This sequence joins TRBV4-1 and TRBJ2-7, with TRBD2 matching 7 bases. The CDR3 has 15 amino acids. Germline V lookup: CDR1 MGHRA, CDR2 YSYEKL. Trimming cost V 3 bases and J 2 bases; bases outside gene matches: 7. CDR3 region: CASSQGLADTYEQYF. CDR3 nucleotide sequence: TGCGCCAGCAGCCAGGGGCTAGCGGACACCTACGAGCAGTACTTC.

The chain uses TRBV5-1 and TRBJ1-1, with D perhaps TRBD1 (5 bases). Germline CDR1 reads SGHRS; CDR2 reads YFSETQ. CDR3 size: 13 residues. The V end was cut by 4 bases, the J end by 1 base, with 8 bases between. CDR3 protein: CASSRDPNTEAFF. The CDR3 DNA is TGCGCCAGCAGCCGGGACCCGAACACTGAAGCTTTCTTT.

This clone occurred a few times. The same CDR3 is also encoded by other DNA sequences in this sample. The chain is built from TRBV7-3 and TRBJ2-3, with a weak D call TRBD2 (5 bases). This CDR3 has 13 amino acids. In germline, CDR1 is SGHTA, CDR2 FQGTGA. V lost 3 bases, J lost 2 bases, and 6 bases lay in between. CDR3 coding DNA: TGTGCCAGCAGCTTGACTAACACAGATACGCAGTATTTT. Residues: CASSLTNTDTQYF. The variable domain in full, with the rest retrieved from reference TRBV7-3 and TRBJ2-3, is GAGVSQTPSNKVTEKGKYVELRCDPISGHTALYWYRQSLGQGPEFLIYFQGTGAADDSGLPNDRFFAVRPEGSVSTLKIQRTERGDSAVYLCASSLTNTDTQYFGPGTRLTVL.

This clone appeared a single time. The chain uses TRBV11-1 and TRBJ2-7; 7 nucleotides agree with TRBD1. V lost 4 bases, J lost 1 base, and 10 bases stayed unmatched. CDR1 and CDR2 (germline): SGHAT, FQDESV (reference sequence). The CDR3 sequence is 16 residues long. In DNA form, the CDR3 reads TGTGCCAGCAGCTCGACAGGGTTGTCTCTATCCTACGAGCAGTACTTC. This sequence encodes CASSSTGLSLSYEQYF.

This clone turned up a few times. The rearrangement links TRBV19 to TRBJ1-6; 7 bases line up with TRBD1. With 7 bases clipped from V and 7 bases from J, the junction kept 4 bases outside the gene matches. CDR1 is LNHDA, CDR2 SQIVND, per germline (reference sequence). CDR3 size: 13 residues. CDR3 loop: CASNPDRNSPLHF. For the CDR3, the DNA is TGTGCCAGTAATCCGGACAGGAATTCACCCCTCCACTTT.

This sequence joins TRBV30 and TRBJ2-2, with 10 bases that match TRBD2. Germline assignment: CDR1 GTSNPN and CDR2 SVGIG (reference sequence). V gave up 0 bases and J gave up 2 bases; unmatched junction bases: 0. This CDR3 has 15 amino acids. The CDR3 nucleotides read TGTGCCTGGAGTGTACTAGCGGGAAACACCGGGGAGCTGTTTTTT. Its translation: CAWSVLAGNTGELFF.

This clone was counted only a few times. The genes are TRBV5-6 and TRBJ2-2; possible D gene TRBD1, 6 bases. Germline lookup yields CDR1 SGHDT and CDR2 YYEEEE. This CDR3 is built from 15 residues. Trimming cost V 5 bases and J 6 bases, with 17 bases left between them. The DNA of the CDR3 is TGTGCCAGCAGTATTGGGGGCTCAACACCCGGGGAGCTGTTTTTT. It encodes CASSIGGSTPGELFF.